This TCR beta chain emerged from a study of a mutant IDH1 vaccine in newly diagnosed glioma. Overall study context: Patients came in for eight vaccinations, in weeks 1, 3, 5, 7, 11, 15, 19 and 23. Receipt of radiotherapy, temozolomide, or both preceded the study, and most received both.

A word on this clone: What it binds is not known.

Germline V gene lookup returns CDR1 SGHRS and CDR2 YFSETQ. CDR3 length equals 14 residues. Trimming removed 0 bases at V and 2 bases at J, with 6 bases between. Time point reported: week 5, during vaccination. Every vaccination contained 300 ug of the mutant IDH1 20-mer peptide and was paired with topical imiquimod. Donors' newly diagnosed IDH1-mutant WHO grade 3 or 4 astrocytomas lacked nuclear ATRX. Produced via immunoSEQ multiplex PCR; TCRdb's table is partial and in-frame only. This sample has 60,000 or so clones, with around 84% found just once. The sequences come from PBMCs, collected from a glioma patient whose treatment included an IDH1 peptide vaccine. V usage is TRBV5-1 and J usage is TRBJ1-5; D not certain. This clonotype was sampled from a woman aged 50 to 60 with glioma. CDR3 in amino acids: CASSLEVGNQPQHF. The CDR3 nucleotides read TGCGCCAGCAGCTTGGAGGTAGGCAATCAGCCCCAGCATTTT.